This T cell receptor (beta chain) originates from a study of cytomegalovirus exposure and HLA in healthy donors. Primers for the PCR totalled 60 Vbeta and 13 Jbeta. The assay was immunoSEQ multiplex PCR, and TCRdb's table has in-frame clones only and misses some. The sample lists roughly 70,000 clones; around 80% were seen once. Trimming stripped 3 bases from V and 8 bases from J, with 19 bases between. This CDR3 has 14 amino acids. Germline assignment: CDR1 GTSNPN and CDR2 SVGIG (reference sequence). For this clone: Its target is not known.

The study's findings and limits: A likely sequencing artifact accounted for one observed cluster of highly shared sequence variants. Earlier findings revealed that most TCR beta V segments proved productive either about 87% or about 30% of the time. TCR beta sequences reportedly predicted the HLA-A and HLA-B alleles of most subjects accurately. A later analysis linked a missense DCLRE1C variant to TCR beta V- and J-gene trimming.

This clonotype originated in a man aged 45 to 65 in good health and CMV-seronegative. The V and J genes are TRBV30 and TRBJ1-2; D is unclear. Sequenced material: PBMCs. The CDR3 loop reads CAWSHAGVKHGYTF. The CDR3 DNA reads TGTGCCTGGAGCCACGCGGGAGTAAAACACGGCTACACCTTC.